This T cell receptor (beta chain) comes out of a study of vaccination effects on CD4 cells after COVID-19. For this clone: Its matching antigen is unknown.

Libraries were prepared by immunoSEQ multiplex PCR; TCRdb keeps only in-frame clonotypes and omits some of them. The table records about 21,000 clones, roughly two thirds of them present only once. Trimming took 5 bases from V and 1 from J; bases not matched to a gene: 4. The germline V gene has CDR1 LGHDT and CDR2 YNNKEL (reference sequence). CDR3 length: 16 amino acids. ViraFEST assay sequencing came after antigen-specific CD4+ T cells were expanded with viral peptide pools. CD4+ T cell isolation took place after 10 days of culture. Vaccinated recipients, who were negative for nucleocapsid antibodies, had no history of SARS-CoV-2 infection.

The input for sequencing was CD4+ T cells from PBMCs cultured with HCoV-NL63 spike peptides, taken before COVID-19 vaccination. The V call is TRBV3-1 (or the pseudogene TRBV3-2), the J call TRBJ2-7; 14 nucleotides agree with TRBD2. This TCR was recovered from a human donor who received a COVID-19 vaccine. The CDR3 DNA reads TGTGCCAGCAGCGCGACTAGCGGGAGGGGGTCCTACGAGCAGTACTTC. Encoded protein: CASSATSGRGSYEQYF.